This T cell receptor (beta chain) came from a study of long-term antiretroviral therapy in people with HIV. Study results and caveats: CDR3 lengths in HIV samples spanned a narrower range than controls.

The libraries were made with immunoSEQ v3.0 at survey level. TCRdb keeps only in-frame clones here, not all; method: immunoSEQ multiplex PCR. The profile shows 15,000 to 20,000 clones, around 95% of them singletons. Comments on this clone: The antigen remains undetermined.

The CDR3 has 15 amino acids. Germline CDR1 is SGHTA and CDR2 is FQGTGA. Trimming removed 2 bases at V and 4 bases at J, with 14 bases between. The rearrangement links TRBV7-3 to TRBJ1-1; D might be TRBD1 (5 bases). Sequenced here: unsorted PBMCs, sampled approximately 11 years after starting antiretroviral therapy. This TCR came from a man aged 30 to 39 with HIV. The CDR3 loop reads CASSLAGGDRTEAFF. As DNA, the CDR3 is TGTGCCAGCAGCTTAGCTGGAGGGGACCGCACTGAAGCTTTCTTT.